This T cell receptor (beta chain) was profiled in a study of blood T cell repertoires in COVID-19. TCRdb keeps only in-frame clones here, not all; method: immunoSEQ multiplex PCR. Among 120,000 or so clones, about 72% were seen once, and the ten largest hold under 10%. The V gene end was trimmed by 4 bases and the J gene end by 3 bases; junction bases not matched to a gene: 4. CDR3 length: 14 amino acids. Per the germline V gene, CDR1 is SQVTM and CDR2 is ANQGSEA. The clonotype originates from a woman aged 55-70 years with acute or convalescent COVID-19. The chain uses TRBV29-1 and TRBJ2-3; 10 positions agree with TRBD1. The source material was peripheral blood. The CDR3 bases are TGCAGCGTTGCGGGACAGGGGCTAACAGATACGCAGTATTTT. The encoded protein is CSVAGQGLTDTQYF.